The 23 T cell receptor beta chains below were found in one sample sequenced in a study of cytomegalovirus exposure and HLA in healthy donors. PCR used 60 Vbeta primers and 13 Jbeta primers. Profiling relied on immunoSEQ multiplex PCR, and the TCRdb table lists in-frame clones only, not all of them. The table has over 150,000 clones, about 68% seen once. Source material: PBMCs. The receptors stem from a man aged 18-30 years in good health and CMV-seronegative.

On this clone: The junction does not match germline at one end; this may be a read error. The chain carries TRBV7-9 and TRBJ2-7; 13 bases line up with TRBD2. CDR1 and CDR2 (germline): SEHNR, FQNEAQ (reference sequence). The length of the CDR3 is 16 residues. The CDR3 loop reads CSSSLSGLAGVKEQYF. DNA for the CDR3: TGTTCCAGCAGCTTATCCGGACTAGCGGGAGTAAAAGAGCAGTACTTC.

The V call is TRBV9, the J call TRBJ2-1; possible D gene TRBD2, 5 bases. Trimming took off 0 bases at V and 8 bases at J, with 18 bases between the two ends. Germline CDR1 is SGDLS and CDR2 is YYNGEE. The CDR3 is made up of 16 amino acids. The CDR3, as DNA: TGTGCCAGCAGCGTAGCCCCTAGCTTACGTGGGGATGAGCAGTTCTTC. This sequence encodes CASSVAPSLRGDEQFF.

In this sample, this clone turned up a few times. The chain carries TRBV5-1 and TRBJ1-2; TRBD1 matches 7 bases. CDR3 size: 13 residues. CDR1 and CDR2 (germline): SGHRS, YFSETQ. V gave up 5 bases and J gave up 0 bases; unmatched junction bases: 1. CDR3 protein: CASSDRANYGYTF. The DNA for the CDR3 is TGCGCCAGCAGTGACAGGGCTAACTATGGCTACACCTTC.

The rearrangement uses TRBV7-2 and TRBJ2-1; 7 bases agree with TRBD2. Germline V gene lookup returns CDR1 SGHTA and CDR2 FQGNSA. Unmatched junction bases numbered 9, after V lost 5 bases and J lost 8 bases. The CDR3 is 14 amino acids. CDR3 sequence (DNA): TGTGCCAGCAGCCCTGGGGAGGGAAGGGATGAGCAGTTCTTC. Amino acids: CASSPGEGRDEQFF.

On this clone: The germline gene is not matched at one end of the junction; a read error may be the cause. The chain joins TRBV7-9 to TRBJ2-7; TRBD1 might be the D (5 bases). Per the germline V gene, CDR1 is SEHNR and CDR2 is FQNEAQ (reference sequence). The length of the CDR3 is 15 residues. The CDR3 coding sequence is TGTTCCAGCAGCTCCCGGCCCAAGGGGTCCTACGAGCAGTACTTC. This codes for CSSSSRPKGSYEQYF.

This rearrangement joins TRBV7-8 to TRBJ2-1; weak D call: TRBD1 (6 bases). The length of the CDR3 is 14 residues. Germline CDR1 is SGHVS and CDR2 is FQNEAQ. Trimming took 1 base from V and 12 from J, leaving 16 bases between them. CDR3 in amino acids: CASSLGDRPTGQFF. CDR3 bases: TGTGCCAGCAGCTTAGGAGACAGGCCAACCGGGCAGTTCTTC.

The chain couples TRBV28 to TRBJ2-1; 11 positions agree with TRBD2. After removal of 7 bases from V and 4 bases from J, the junction contained 3 bases not matched to a gene. There are 14 residues in the CDR3. CDR1 MDHEN and CDR2 SYDVKM come from the germline V gene. DNA of the CDR3: TGTGCCAGCACCGGGACTAGCGGTTACAATGAGCAGTTCTTC. Amino acid sequence: CASTGTSGYNEQFF.

For the CDR3, the DNA is TGTGCCAGCAGCCAAGGGGACAGAAGCCACGAGCAGTACTTC. Translating it yields CASSQGDRSHEQYF. The chain is built from TRBV13 and TRBJ2-7; 7 bases are a match to TRBD1. The ends lost 5 bases at V and 5 bases at J; junction bases unmatched: 9. This CDR3 comprises 14 residues. Germline V CDR1 and CDR2: PRHDT, FYEKMQ (reference sequence). The whole variable domain, filled in from reference TRBV13 and TRBJ2-7, reads AAGVIQSPRHLIKEKRETATLKCYPIPRHDTVYWYQQGPGQDPQFLISFYEKMQSDKGSIPDRFSAQQFSDYHSELNMSSLELGDSALYFCASSQGDRSHEQYFGPGTRLTVT.

This clone was detected a few times. This rearrangement joins TRBV7-2 to TRBJ2-7; TRBD2 matches at 14 bases. V gave up 2 bases and J gave up 1 base; unmatched junction bases: 7. This CDR3 has 18 amino acids. The germline V gene has CDR1 SGHTA and CDR2 FQGNSA. For the CDR3, the DNA is TGTGCCAGCAGCTTAAGGGTTCGGACTAGCGGGAGGTCCTACGAGCAGTACTTC. Its protein product is CASSLRVRTSGRSYEQYF.

The CDR3 spells CASSSNRGDEKLFF. Written as DNA, the CDR3 is TGTGCCAGCAGCTCCAACAGGGGTGATGAAAAACTGTTTTTT. V and J are TRBV7-9 and TRBJ1-4; the match to TRBD1 covers 7 bases. Germline V gene data show CDR1 as SEHNR and CDR2 as FQNEAQ (reference sequence). The trim removed 4 bases at V and 6 bases at J, leaving 5 bases unmatched. This CDR3 is built from 14 residues. The whole variable domain, filled in from reference TRBV7-9 and TRBJ1-4, reads DTGVSQNPRHKITKRGQNVTFRCDPISEHNRLYWYRQTLGQGPEFLTYFQNEAQLEKSRLLSDRFSAERPKGSFSTLEIQRTEQGDSAMYLCASSSNRGDEKLFFGSGTQLSVL.

The rearrangement joins TRBV6-5 to TRBJ2-1; D call uncertain. The CDR3 totals 13 residues. Deletions cut 7 bases from V and 0 bases from J, with 7 bases between. Germline V gives CDR1 MNHEY, CDR2 SVGAGI. CDR3 sequence (DNA): TGTGCCAGCACCCATCCCTCCTACAATGAGCAGTTCTTC. Its translation: CASTHPSYNEQFF.

The chain combines TRBV6-6 with TRBJ2-1; D remains ambiguous. V was shortened by 10 bases and J by 5 bases, with 15 bases between the two germline ends. Germline lookup yields CDR1 MNHNY and CDR2 SVGAGI (reference sequence). The CDR3 loop spans 13 amino acids. The CDR3, as DNA: TGTGCCACCACGTGGGCCACTCACAATGAGCAGTTCTTC. Translation gives CATTWATHNEQFF.

V is TRBV5-4 and J is TRBJ2-3; the D gene is possibly TRBD2 (6 bases). The CDR3 extends over 14 amino acids. CDR1 is SGHNT and CDR2 is YYREEE in the germline V gene (reference sequence). The V gene lost 4 bases and the J gene lost 0 bases, with 9 bases spanning the gap. The CDR3 is CASSRLESTDTQYF. The CDR3 DNA is TGTGCCAGCAGCAGACTAGAGAGCACAGATACGCAGTATTTT.

This sequence joins TRBV28 and TRBJ1-1; D might be TRBD1 (5 bases). The CDR3 totals 12 residues. Germline CDR1 and CDR2: MDHEN and SYDVKM. V dropped 4 bases and J dropped 12 bases, with 15 bases sitting between them. As DNA, the CDR3 is TGTGCCAGCAGTTCCGACAGCCCCGCGTCTTTCTTT. Protein product: CASSSDSPASFF.

Here the CDR3 reads CASSPDSAEQFF. The CDR3 DNA reads as TGTGCCAGCAGCCCCGACTCGGCTGAGCAGTTCTTC. V and J are TRBV7-9 and TRBJ2-1; D is undetermined. In germline, CDR1 is SEHNR, CDR2 FQNEAQ (reference sequence). The CDR3 loop spans 12 amino acids. The V end lost 5 bases, the J end lost 9 bases, and 11 bases lay between the germline ends.

V gene TRBV28 combines with J gene TRBJ2-7; 10 bases are shared with TRBD1. Germline assignment: CDR1 MDHEN and CDR2 SYDVKM. This CDR3 spans 15 amino acids. The V and J ends lost 7 bases and 5 bases, in that order; junction bases with no gene match: 11. CDR3 sequence reads: CASTSPGQGNNEQYF. As DNA, the CDR3 is TGTGCCAGCACCTCCCCGGGACAGGGGAACAACGAGCAGTACTTC.

This rearrangement joins TRBV27 to TRBJ2-1; tentative D call: TRBD2 (6 bases). The CDR3 contains 15 residues. Germline lookup yields CDR1 MNHEY and CDR2 SMNVEV (reference sequence). The ends were cut back, 3 bases at V and 5 bases at J, with 14 bases in the middle. CDR3 residues: CASSFYGSGDNEQFF. The CDR3 DNA reads as TGTGCCAGCAGTTTCTACGGGAGCGGCGACAATGAGCAGTTCTTC.

A single count supports this clone. This chain joins TRBV5-1 and TRBJ2-4; TRBD1 agrees at 7 bases. Germline loops: CDR1 SGHRS, CDR2 YFSETQ. The CDR3 has 15 amino acids. V lost 0 bases, J lost 8 bases, and 8 bases stayed unmatched. In nucleotides, the CDR3 is TGCGCCAGCAGCTTGGTACGGACAGGAGGTGACATTCAGTACTTC. Its translation: CASSLVRTGGDIQYF.

The chain has TRBV7-2 and TRBJ2-5, with a possible D match to TRBD2 (6 bases). The end of the DNA aligns better with TRBJ2-7, so the J call may be wrong. The CDR3 sequence is 16 residues long. Germline assignment: CDR1 SGHTA and CDR2 FQGNSA. The chain's CDR3 is CASSLVSPGSGYEQYF. CDR3 DNA sequence: TGTGCCAGCAGCTTAGTTTCCCCCGGGAGTGGCTACGAGCAGTACTTC.

The chain joins TRBV30 to TRBJ2-7, with D hard to call. The CDR3 has 12 amino acids. Germline CDR1 and CDR2: GTSNPN and SVGIG (reference sequence). Trimming removed 2 bases from V and 3 bases from J, with 8 bases in between. The CDR3 DNA follows: TGTGCCTGGAGTCTTACATACTACGAGCAGTACTTC. Translating it yields CAWSLTYYEQYF.

This chain joins TRBV6-5 and TRBJ2-5; 8 bases are shared with TRBD2. From germline, CDR1 is MNHEY and CDR2 SVGAGI. The CDR3 has 15 amino acids. With 6 bases clipped from V and 5 bases from J, the junction kept 11 bases outside the gene matches. In DNA form, the CDR3 reads TGTGCCAGCAGCGACGGGACGGGACTAGGCGAGACCCAGTACTTC. This gives the protein CASSDGTGLGETQYF.

The chain employs TRBV5-5 and TRBJ2-5, with 7 positions matching TRBD1. CDR1 SGHKS and CDR2 YYEKEE come from the germline V gene (reference sequence). The J segment lost 7 bases and the V segment lost 5 bases, leaving 14 bases of the junction unmatched. The CDR3 covers 15 residues. Here the CDR3 DNA reads TGTGCCAGCAGACTACTAGGGACAGCAATTGGGACCCAGTACTTC. It translates to CASRLLGTAIGTQYF. Drawing the rest from reference TRBV5-5 and TRBJ2-5, the complete variable domain is DAGVTQSPTHLIKTRGQQVTLRCSPISGHKSVSWYQQVLGQGPQFIFQYYEKEERGRGNFPDRFSARQFPNYSSELNVNALLLGDSALYLCASRLLGTAIGTQYFGPGTRLLVL.

V is TRBV6-6 and J is TRBJ1-2; D gene uncertain. This CDR3 is built from 14 residues. Germline-derived CDR1 and CDR2 are MNHNY and SVGAGI (reference sequence). Trimming removed 7 bases from V and 2 bases from J, with 14 bases in between. Here the CDR3 reads CASIPSVRNYGYTF. In DNA, the CDR3 is TGTGCCAGCATTCCGTCGGTTAGAAACTATGGCTACACCTTC.